This T cell receptor beta chain was identified in a study of blood T cell repertoires in COVID-19. As for the study in general: Researchers got acute and convalescent COVID-19 samples from the United States, Italy and Spain.

Germline values: CDR1 MNHEY, CDR2 SVGAGI. The CDR3 consists of 13 residues. V lost 8 bases and J lost 5; bases outside the gene matches: 5. How the authors handled the data: The assay estimated nucleated cells by amplifying reference gene primers. Using immunoSEQ multiplex PCR, the repertoire was profiled, and TCRdb retains in-frame clones only, with some absent. V, J and clone size derive from that table, while D and trimming were established from the DNA sequence. The sample includes about 55,000 clones, roughly 80% of them seen just once. Source material: peripheral blood. The sequence was obtained from a human donor in a cohort sampled during active or convalescent COVID-19. J is TRBJ2-3 and V is TRBV6-5, with 9 bases aligning to TRBD1. The DNA of the CDR3 is TGTGCCAGCTGGTCGGGACAGGGAGATACGCAGTATTTT. As protein: CASWSGQGDTQYF.